This is a list of T cell receptor beta chains from one sample in a study of CD8 T cells in Susac syndrome. One entry per CDR3 protein, called by TCRdb with MiXCR from the immunoSEQ multiplex PCR reads. Of about 180,000 distinct CDR3 sequences listed, roughly 94% are singletons. Sequenced input: CD4+ T cells from PBMCs. The receptors were sampled from a human donor with Susac syndrome. CDR3s include the opening cysteine and the closing phenylalanine or tryptophan. A D gene is named only where the DNA matches it firmly. Some rows have no size entry. The others give once, few or many, or a class for an expanded clone.

TRBJ1-6,.,.,TRBV2,CASIYDLDNSPLHF,TGTGCCAGCATCTACGACCTAGACAATTCACCCCTCCACTTT
TRBJ2-1,TRBD2,.,TRBV27,CASSIGTSGFSYNEQFF,TGTGCCAGCAGCATCGGGACTAGCGGCTTCTCCTACAATGAGCAGTTCTTC
TRBJ1-2,.,.,TRBV5-1,CASSLADRGYGYTF,TGCGCCAGCAGCTTGGCGGACCGGGGCTATGGCTACACCTTC
TRBJ2-1,.,.,TRBV29-1,CSVDPREQFF,TGCAGCGTTGACCCCCGTGAGCAGTTCTTC
TRBJ2-1,.,.,TRBV29-1,CSAEAAGSYNEQFF,TGCAGCGCCGAGGCGGCAGGGTCCTACAATGAGCAGTTCTTC
TRBJ2-3,.,.,TRBV18,CASSQTPPTDTQYF,TGTGCCAGCTCACAAACTCCCCCCACAGATACGCAGTATTTT
TRBJ2-2,.,once,TRBV30,CAWSRDPEAGELFF,TGTGCCTGGAGTCGAGACCCCGAAGCCGGGGAGCTGTTTTTT
TRBJ2-3,.,.,TRBV4-1,CASSQSGETQYF,TGCGCCAGCAGCCAGTCGGGGGAGACGCAGTATTTT
TRBJ2-1,.,.,TRBV27,CASGWALNNEQFF,TGTGCCAGCGGGTGGGCGCTTAACAATGAGCAGTTCTTC
TRBJ2-6,.,.,TRBV12-3/TRBV12-4,CASSFRQGANVLTF,TGTGCCAGCAGTTTTAGACAGGGGGCCAACGTCCTGACTTTC
TRBJ2-3,TRBD2,few,TRBV29-1,CSVGRLAGGTDTQYF,TGCAGCGTTGGGCGACTAGCGGGGGGCACAGATACGCAGTATTTT
TRBJ1-2,.,.,TRBV18,CASSPPYTF,TGTGCCAGCTCACCCCCCTACACCTTC
TRBJ2-5,.,.,TRBV5-8,CASSSDLPGETQYF,TGTGCCAGCAGCTCCGACTTGCCGGGGGAGACCCAGTACTTC
TRBJ2-2,.,.,TRBV19,CASRLSAGNNPGELFF,TGTGCCAGTAGATTGTCGGCAGGGAATAACCCCGGGGAGCTGTTTTTT
TRBJ1-5,TRBD1,.,TRBV6-5,CASSYSEGGADNQPQHF,TGTGCCAGCAGTTACTCGGAAGGGGGCGCCGACAATCAGCCCCAGCATTTT
TRBJ2-1,.,.,TRBV9,CASSLRTADNEQFF,TGTGCCAGCAGCTTGCGGACTGCTGACAATGAGCAGTTCTTC
TRBJ2-1,TRBD2,.,TRBV12-3/TRBV12-4,CASSFRLADNEQFF,TGTGCCAGCAGTTTTCGGCTAGCGGACAATGAGCAGTTCTTC